This entry lists 26 T cell receptor beta chains sequenced from one sample in a study of long-term antiretroviral therapy in people with HIV. The assay, immunoSEQ v3.0, was run at survey level. Data came from immunoSEQ multiplex PCR; TCRdb stores just in-frame clones and leaves some out. The table lists approximately 22,000 clones, approximately 81% of them singletons. Sequences were derived from unsorted PBMCs, sampled 1.9 years after starting antiretroviral therapy. The receptors here all came from a woman between 50 and 59 years old with HIV.

This chain uses TRBV10-3 with TRBJ1-1; TRBD1 aligns across 7 bases. The germline V gene has CDR1 ENHRY and CDR2 SYGVKD. This CDR3 is built from 14 residues. V lost 0 bases, J lost 5 bases, and 3 bases stayed unmatched. CDR3: CAISESTGRTEAFF. CDR3 nucleotides: TGTGCCATCAGTGAGTCGACAGGGCGGACTGAAGCTTTCTTT.

This clone showed up just once. V and J are TRBV6-5 and TRBJ1-2, with TRBD1 matching 12 bases. Germline V gene lookup returns CDR1 MNHEY and CDR2 SVGAGI. J gave up 6 bases and V 4 bases, and 3 bases lay outside the gene matches. This CDR3 region has 14 residues. CDR3 sequence (DNA): TGTGCCAGCAGTTGGGACAGGGGGCAACATGGCTACACCTTC. It specifies CASSWDRGQHGYTF.

This clone appeared once. The chain combines TRBV28 with TRBJ1-1, with TRBD1 matching 8 bases. This CDR3 spans 14 amino acids. Germline-derived CDR1 and CDR2 are MDHEN and SYDVKM. The junction had 6 bases not matched to a gene; V was cut back by 5 bases and J by 4 bases. The CDR3 reads CASSRRRGLTEAFF. The CDR3, as DNA: TGTGCCAGCAGTCGCCGCAGGGGGCTCACTGAAGCTTTCTTT.

V and J are TRBV9 and TRBJ2-1; TRBD2 agrees at 7 bases. The V gene's germline CDR1 is SGDLS and CDR2 YYNGEE. This CDR3 is 16 amino acids long. V gave up 5 bases and J gave up 4 bases; unmatched junction bases: 12. This chain's CDR3 is CASSPSGDLGYNEQFF. Here the CDR3 DNA reads TGTGCCAGCAGTCCGAGCGGGGATTTAGGGTACAATGAGCAGTTCTTC. Supplemented by reference TRBV9 and TRBJ2-1, the full variable domain reads DSGVTQTPKHLITATGQRVTLRCSPRSGDLSVYWYQQSLDQGLQFLIQYYNGEERAKGNILERFSAQQFPDLHSELNLSSLELGDSALYFCASSPSGDLGYNEQFFGPGTRLTVL.

This chain connects TRBV2 to TRBJ2-7; D tentatively fits TRBD1 or TRBD2 (5 bases each). The CDR3 extends over 14 amino acids. Germline CDR1 and CDR2: SNHLY and FYNNEI. Trimming pared 4 bases from V and 6 bases from J, leaving 16 bases between. The CDR3 sequence is CASSAGRTLGEQYF. The CDR3 nucleotides read TGTGCCAGCAGTGCGGGGCGGACTTTGGGCGAGCAGTACTTC. The entire variable domain, with the rest obtained from reference TRBV2 and TRBJ2-7, is as follows: EPEVTQTPSHQVTQMGQEVILRCVPISNHLYFYWYRQILGQKVEFLVSFYNNEISEKSEIFDDQFSVERPDGSNFTLKIRSTKLEDSAMYFCASSAGRTLGEQYFGPGTRLTVT.

The rearrangement uses TRBV30 and TRBJ1-4; D call uncertain. Germline lookup yields CDR1 GTSNPN and CDR2 SVGIG (reference sequence). This CDR3 comprises 13 residues. The V gene lost 1 base and the J gene lost 0 bases, with 3 bases spanning the gap. This chain's CDR3 is CAWSGATNEKLFF. The CDR3 bases are TGTGCCTGGAGTGGGGCAACTAATGAAAAACTGTTTTTT.

This chain connects TRBV7-2 to TRBJ2-1; tentatively, D is TRBD1 (6 bases). Trimming left V 2 bases short and J 5 bases short, with 13 bases between. In germline, CDR1 is SGHTA, CDR2 FQGNSA. The CDR3 extends over 15 amino acids. The chain's CDR3 is CASSLRGQPHNEQFF. The CDR3 bases are TGTGCCAGCAGCTTACGTGGACAGCCACACAATGAGCAGTTCTTC.

Only a few counts were recorded for this clone. The chain joins TRBV28 to TRBJ2-7; D is unresolved. The CDR3 runs 12 residues. CDR1 is MDHEN and CDR2 is SYDVKM in the germline V gene. Trimming left V 3 bases short and J 6 bases short, with 9 bases between. For the CDR3, the DNA is TGTGCCAGCAGTTTTTCCAGACCCGAGCAGTACTTC. Translated: CASSFSRPEQYF.

This chain connects TRBV19 to TRBJ1-1; no definite D call. Trimming left V 9 bases short and J 5 bases short, with 13 bases between. This CDR3 region has 12 residues. Germline V gives CDR1 LNHDA, CDR2 SQIVND (reference sequence). The CDR3 reads CASSIPGTEAFF. CDR3 coding DNA: TGTGCCAGCTCAATCCCTGGGACTGAAGCTTTCTTT.

The chain joins TRBV28 to TRBJ1-6; D call uncertain. Germline V CDR1 and CDR2: MDHEN, SYDVKM. This CDR3 is 12 amino acids long. V was cut by 3 bases and J by 9 bases, with 6 bases left in between. The CDR3: CASSFGSSPLHF. The CDR3 coding sequence is TGTGCCAGCAGTTTCGGTAGTTCACCCCTCCACTTT.

The chain couples TRBV6-1 to TRBJ2-7, with TRBD2 matching 7 bases. Unmatched junction bases numbered 4, after V lost 1 base and J lost 4 bases. The CDR3 length is 14 residues. Looked up from germline, CDR1 is MNHNS and CDR2 is SASEGT. CDR3 nucleotides: TGTGCCAGCAGTGAAGTGCTAGCGGCTTACGAGCAGTACTTC. Its translation is CASSEVLAAYEQYF.

This clone occurred a few times. This chain uses TRBV2 with TRBJ1-2, with D unclear. CDR1 and CDR2 (germline): SNHLY, FYNNEI. V gave up 3 bases and J gave up 2 bases, with 7 bases separating them. This CDR3 has 13 amino acids. CDR3 protein: CASSDAGNYGYTF. In nucleotides, the CDR3 is TGTGCCAGCAGTGATGCCGGGAACTATGGCTACACCTTC. Variable domain in full (rest from reference TRBV2 and TRBJ1-2): EPEVTQTPSHQVTQMGQEVILRCVPISNHLYFYWYRQILGQKVEFLVSFYNNEISEKSEIFDDQFSVERPDGSNFTLKIRSTKLEDSAMYFCASSDAGNYGYTFGSGTRLTVV.

This clone has just a few counts. Germline and junction disagree at one end, which may indicate a read error. The J gene is TRBJ2-7, the V gene TRBV7-2; tentative D call: TRBD2 (6 bases). There are 13 residues in the CDR3. CDR1 SGHTA and CDR2 FQGNSA come from the germline V gene. The CDR3 coding sequence is TGTGCCAGCAGCTTAATTGGGAGGAACCTCGAGGACTTC. Encoded protein: CASSLIGRNLEDF. Full variable domain (outside the CDR3, taken from reference TRBV7-2 and TRBJ2-7): GAGVSQSPSNKVTEKGKDVELRCDPISGHTALYWYRQSLGQGLEFLIYFQGNSAPDKSGLPSDRFSAERTGGSVSTLTIQRTQQEDSAVYLCASSLIGRNLEDFGPGTRLTVT.

The chain carries TRBV30 and TRBJ2-7; 10 bases agree with TRBD1. The CDR3 length is 17 residues. Trimming cost V 1 base and J 3 bases; bases outside gene matches: 12. Germline values: CDR1 GTSNPN, CDR2 SVGIG (reference sequence). CDR3 loop: CAWSGGPRTGGDYEQYF. The CDR3 bases are TGTGCCTGGAGTGGAGGGCCGAGGACAGGGGGGGACTACGAGCAGTACTTC.

The chain is built from TRBV2 and TRBJ2-7; 12 positions agree with TRBD1. Germline CDR1 and CDR2: SNHLY and FYNNEI. The CDR3 runs to 16 residues. V shed 5 bases and J 0 bases; nucleotides not matched to a gene: 5. The DNA for the CDR3 is TGTGCCAGCAGTAAAGGGACAGGGGGCGCCTCCTACGAGCAGTACTTC. Protein: CASSKGTGGASYEQYF.

This clone was observed a handful of times. This chain joins TRBV30 and TRBJ2-2, with D maybe TRBD2 (6 bases). The germline V and J ends were trimmed by 7 bases and 2 bases, with 14 bases remaining between them. Germline V CDR1 and CDR2: GTSNPN, SVGIG (reference sequence). The CDR3 consists of 14 residues. CDR3 sequence: CAFTPGLNTGELFF. CDR3 DNA sequence: TGTGCCTTTACGCCGGGACTCAACACCGGGGAGCTGTTTTTT. The full variable domain, in which reference TRBV30 and TRBJ2-2 provide the parts outside the CDR3, is SQTIHQWPATLVQPVGSPLSLECTVEGTSNPNLYWYRQAAGRGLQLLFYSVGIGQISSEVPQNLSASRPQDRQFILSSKKLLLSDSGFYLCAFTPGLNTGELFFGEGSRLTVL.

This clone was observed a few times. Additional DNA sequences in this sample encode the identical CDR3. The gene calls are TRBV7-8 and TRBJ1-1; 9 bases are a match to TRBD1. CDR1 is SGHVS, CDR2 FQNEAQ, per germline. The CDR3 covers 14 residues. V was pared by 5 bases and J by 3 bases, with 4 bases of the junction left unmatched. CDR3 sequence: CASSPRTGDTEAFF. CDR3 nucleotide sequence: TGTGCCAGCAGCCCGAGGACAGGGGACACTGAAGCTTTCTTT.

The J gene is TRBJ2-7, the V gene TRBV9, with D possibly matching TRBD2 (7 bases). The V end lost 4 bases, the J end lost 3 bases, and 17 bases lay between the germline ends. This CDR3 has 15 amino acids. Germline CDR1 and CDR2: SGDLS and YYNGEE. The CDR3, as DNA: TGTGCCAGCAGCCCAGCGGGGACACCCCTCTACGAGCAGTACTTC. It specifies CASSPAGTPLYEQYF.

The chain recombines TRBV11-2 with TRBJ2-3; maybe TRBD2 (7 bases). Germline V lookup: CDR1 SGHAT, CDR2 FQNNGV. The CDR3 extends over 17 amino acids. V dropped 7 bases and J dropped 8 bases, with 28 bases sitting between them. CDR3 amino acids: CASNLGWAGASGGTQYF. The CDR3 coding sequence is TGTGCCAGCAATTTAGGTTGGGCGGGGGCCTCGGGGGGTACGCAGTATTTT. The variable domain in full, with the rest retrieved from reference TRBV11-2 and TRBJ2-3, is EAGVAQSPRYKIIEKRQSVAFWCNPISGHATLYWYQQILGQGPKLLIQFQNNGVVDDSQLPKDRFSAERLKGVDSTLKIQPAKLEDSAVYLCASNLGWAGASGGTQYFGPGTRLTVL.

CDR3 coding DNA: TGTGCCAGCAGCTTCCCGGGACAGCGTAACTATGGCTACACCTTC. Its translation is CASSFPGQRNYGYTF. V usage is TRBV4-2 and J usage is TRBJ1-2; 7 bases agree with TRBD1. Trimming at V came to 5 bases and at J to 1 base, leaving 7 bases not matched to a gene. The CDR3 totals 15 residues. Per the germline V gene, CDR1 is LGHNA and CDR2 is YNFKEQ.

The chain has TRBV7-9 and TRBJ2-2; D call uncertain. The germline V gene encodes CDR1 SEHNR and CDR2 FQNEAQ (reference sequence). The CDR3 covers 12 residues. V was cut by 4 bases and J by 7 bases, with 7 bases left in between. The CDR3 sequence: CASSSSLGELFF. The CDR3 DNA follows: TGTGCCAGCAGCTCGTCGCTCGGGGAGCTGTTTTTT.

The V and J genes are TRBV5-6 and TRBJ1-4, with D maybe TRBD1 (6 bases). This CDR3 is 16 amino acids long. CDR1 is SGHDT, CDR2 YYEEEE, per germline. Trimming stripped 3 bases from V and 5 bases from J, with 17 bases between. The CDR3 DNA follows: TGTGCCAGCAGCTGGGGGCCCGGGACGGGAAATGAAAAACTGTTTTTT. Its protein is CASSWGPGTGNEKLFF. Filled out from reference TRBV5-6 and TRBJ1-4, the complete variable domain reads DAGVTQSPTHLIKTRGQQVTLRCSPKSGHDTVSWYQQALGQGPQFIFQYYEEEERQRGNFPDRFSGHQFPNYSSELNVNALLLGDSALYLCASSWGPGTGNEKLFFGSGTQLSVL.

The chain couples TRBV10-3 to TRBJ2-1; the match to TRBD1 covers 8 bases. Germline V CDR1 and CDR2: ENHRY, SYGVKD. J was trimmed by 8 bases and V by 7 bases; bases with no gene match: 7. The CDR3 sequence is 13 residues long. The CDR3 here is CAITEDRAYEQFF. In DNA form, the CDR3 reads TGTGCCATCACAGAGGACAGGGCCTATGAGCAGTTCTTC.

This clone appeared a single time. This chain connects TRBV18 to TRBJ2-1; 9 bases are a match to TRBD2. V shed 2 bases and J 8 bases; nucleotides not matched to a gene: 10. Germline V gene data show CDR1 as KGHSH and CDR2 as LQKENI. The CDR3 totals 16 residues. The CDR3 region has the DNA TGTGCCAGCTCACCAATCCGCGGGGGGGCCAGTTATGAGCAGTTCTTC. This translates into CASSPIRGGASYEQFF.

The table lists this clone with a count of one. V gene TRBV4-3 combines with J gene TRBJ2-1; 7 nucleotides align to TRBD1. Looked up from germline, CDR1 is LGHNA and CDR2 is YSLEER. V lost 3 bases to trimming and J lost 2 bases; unmatched junction nucleotides: 4. The CDR3 has 15 amino acids. CDR3 residues: CASSQQTGTYNEQFF. The CDR3, as DNA: TGCGCCAGCAGCCAGCAGACAGGGACCTACAATGAGCAGTTCTTC.

This clone was counted once. The CDR3 loop reads CASSLGSTDTQYF. The DNA for the CDR3 is TGCGCCAGCAGCTTGGGCAGCACAGATACGCAGTATTTT. The chain joins TRBV5-1 to TRBJ2-3; D uncertain. The V end was cut by 0 bases, the J end by 0 bases, with 2 bases between. This CDR3 region has 13 residues. From germline, CDR1 is SGHRS and CDR2 YFSETQ. The whole variable domain, remainder taken from reference TRBV5-1 and TRBJ2-3, is KAGVTQTPRYLIKTRGQQVTLSCSPISGHRSVSWYQQTPGQGLQFLFEYFSETQRNKGNFPGRFSGRQFSNSRSEMNVSTLELGDSALYLCASSLGSTDTQYFGPGTRLTVL.